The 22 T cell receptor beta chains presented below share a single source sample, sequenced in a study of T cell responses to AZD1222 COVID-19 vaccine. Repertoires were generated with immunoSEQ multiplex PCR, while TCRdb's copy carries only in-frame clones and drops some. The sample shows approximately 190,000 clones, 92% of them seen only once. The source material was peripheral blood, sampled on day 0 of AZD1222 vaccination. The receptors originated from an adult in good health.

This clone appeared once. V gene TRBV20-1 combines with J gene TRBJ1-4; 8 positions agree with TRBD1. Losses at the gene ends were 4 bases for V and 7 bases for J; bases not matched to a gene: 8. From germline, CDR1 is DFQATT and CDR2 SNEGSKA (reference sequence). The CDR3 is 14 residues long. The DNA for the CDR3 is TGCAGTGCTAATGACAGGGGTCGCGGTGAAAAACTGTTTTTT. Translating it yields CSANDRGRGEKLFF.

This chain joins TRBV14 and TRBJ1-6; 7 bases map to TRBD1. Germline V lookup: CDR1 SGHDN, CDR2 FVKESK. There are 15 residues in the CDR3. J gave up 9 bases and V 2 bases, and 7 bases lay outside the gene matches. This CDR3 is CASSQTRQGSSPLHF. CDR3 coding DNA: TGTGCCAGCAGCCAAACTAGACAGGGAAGTTCACCCCTCCACTTT. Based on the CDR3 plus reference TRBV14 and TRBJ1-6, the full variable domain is EAGVTQFPSHSVIEKGQTVTLRCDPISGHDNLYWYRRVMGKEIKFLLHFVKESKQDESGMPNNRFLAERTGGTYSTLKVQPAELEDSGVYFCASSQTRQGSSPLHFGNGTRLTVT.

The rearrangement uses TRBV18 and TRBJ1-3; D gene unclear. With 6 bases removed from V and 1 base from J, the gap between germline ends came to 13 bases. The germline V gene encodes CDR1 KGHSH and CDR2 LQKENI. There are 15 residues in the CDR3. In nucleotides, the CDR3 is TGTGCCAGCTCCACCAACTGGGCATCTGGAAACACCATATATTTT. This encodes CASSTNWASGNTIYF.

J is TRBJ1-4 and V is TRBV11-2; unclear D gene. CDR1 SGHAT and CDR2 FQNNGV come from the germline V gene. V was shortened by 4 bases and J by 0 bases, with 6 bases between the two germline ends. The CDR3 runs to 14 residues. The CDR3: CASSSFATNEKLFF. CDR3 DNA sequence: TGTGCCAGCAGCTCATTTGCAACTAATGAAAAACTGTTTTTT.

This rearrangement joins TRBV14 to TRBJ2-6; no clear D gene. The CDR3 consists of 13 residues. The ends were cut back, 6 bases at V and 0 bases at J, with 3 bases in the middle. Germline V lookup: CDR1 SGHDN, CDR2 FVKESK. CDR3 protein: CASRVSGANVLTF. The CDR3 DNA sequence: TGTGCCAGCAGAGTCTCTGGGGCCAACGTCCTGACTTTC.

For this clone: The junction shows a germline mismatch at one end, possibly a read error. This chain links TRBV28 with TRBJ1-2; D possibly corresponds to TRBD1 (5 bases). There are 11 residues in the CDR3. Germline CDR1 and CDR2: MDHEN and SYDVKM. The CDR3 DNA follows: TGTGCCAGCAGTGGATGGACACCTGTCTCCTTC. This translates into CASSGWTPVSF.

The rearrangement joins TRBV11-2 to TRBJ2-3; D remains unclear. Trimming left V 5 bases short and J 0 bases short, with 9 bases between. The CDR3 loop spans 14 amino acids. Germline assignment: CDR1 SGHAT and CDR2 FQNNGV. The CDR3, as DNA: TGTGCCAGCAGCCTAGGCTATAGCACAGATACGCAGTATTTT. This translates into CASSLGYSTDTQYF.

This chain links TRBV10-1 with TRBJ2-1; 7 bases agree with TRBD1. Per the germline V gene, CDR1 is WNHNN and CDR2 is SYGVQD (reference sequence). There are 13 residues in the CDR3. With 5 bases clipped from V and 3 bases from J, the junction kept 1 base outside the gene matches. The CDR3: CASSRDSYNEQFF. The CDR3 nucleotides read TGCGCCAGCAGTCGGGACAGCTACAATGAGCAGTTCTTC.

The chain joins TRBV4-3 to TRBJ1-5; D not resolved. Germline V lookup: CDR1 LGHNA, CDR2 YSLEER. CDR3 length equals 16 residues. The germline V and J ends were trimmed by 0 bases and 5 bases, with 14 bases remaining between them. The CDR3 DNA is TGCGCCAGCAGCCAAGATAGAGCGGCAGCACATCAGCCCCAGCATTTT. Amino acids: CASSQDRAAAHQPQHF.

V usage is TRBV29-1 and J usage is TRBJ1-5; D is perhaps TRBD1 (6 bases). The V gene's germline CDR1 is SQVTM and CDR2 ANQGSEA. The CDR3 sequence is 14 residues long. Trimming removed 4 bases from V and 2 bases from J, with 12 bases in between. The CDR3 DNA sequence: TGCAGCGTTGCACAGGGAATTGGCAATCAGCCCCAGCATTTT. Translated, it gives CSVAQGIGNQPQHF.

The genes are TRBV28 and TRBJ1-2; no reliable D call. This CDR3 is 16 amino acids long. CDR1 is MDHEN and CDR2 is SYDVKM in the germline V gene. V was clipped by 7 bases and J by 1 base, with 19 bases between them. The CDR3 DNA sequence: TGTGCCAGCACCGAGAGTACTGGGTGGTTTAACTATGGCTACACCTTC. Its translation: CASTESTGWFNYGYTF.

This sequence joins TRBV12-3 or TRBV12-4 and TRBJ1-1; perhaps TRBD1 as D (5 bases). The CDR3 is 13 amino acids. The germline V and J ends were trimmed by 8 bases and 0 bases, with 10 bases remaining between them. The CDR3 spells CASFSGMNTEAFF. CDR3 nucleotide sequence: TGTGCCAGCTTTTCAGGGATGAACACTGAAGCTTTCTTT.

CDR3 protein: CASSPDSDTQYF. The CDR3 DNA follows: TGCGCCAGCAGCCCAGACTCGGATACGCAGTATTTT. This chain joins TRBV4-1 and TRBJ2-3; D not certain. The germline gives CDR1 MGHRA, CDR2 YSYEKL. Trimming cost V 4 bases and J 6 bases, with 8 bases left between them. The length of the CDR3 is 12 residues.

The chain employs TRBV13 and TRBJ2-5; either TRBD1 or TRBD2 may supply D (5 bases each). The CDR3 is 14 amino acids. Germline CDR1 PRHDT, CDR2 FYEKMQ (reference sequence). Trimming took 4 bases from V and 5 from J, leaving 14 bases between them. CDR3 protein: CASSSTRGRETQYF. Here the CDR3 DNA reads TGTGCCAGCAGCTCGACCCGGGGCCGGGAGACCCAGTACTTC.

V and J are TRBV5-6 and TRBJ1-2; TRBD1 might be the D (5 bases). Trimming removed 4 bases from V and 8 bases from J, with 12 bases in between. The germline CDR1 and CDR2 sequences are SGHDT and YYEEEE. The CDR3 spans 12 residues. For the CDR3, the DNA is TGTGCCAGCAGCATCGGGACGTTGGGCTACACCTTC. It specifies CASSIGTLGYTF. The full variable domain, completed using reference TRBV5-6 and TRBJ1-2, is DAGVTQSPTHLIKTRGQQVTLRCSPKSGHDTVSWYQQALGQGPQFIFQYYEEEERQRGNFPDRFSGHQFPNYSSELNVNALLLGDSALYLCASSIGTLGYTFGSGTRLTVV.

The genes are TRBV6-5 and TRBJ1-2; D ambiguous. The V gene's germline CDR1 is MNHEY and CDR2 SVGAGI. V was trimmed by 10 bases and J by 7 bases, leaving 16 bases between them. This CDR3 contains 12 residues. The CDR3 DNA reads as TGTGCCACCAAGAGGGAAACTGCTGGCTACACCTTC. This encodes CATKRETAGYTF.

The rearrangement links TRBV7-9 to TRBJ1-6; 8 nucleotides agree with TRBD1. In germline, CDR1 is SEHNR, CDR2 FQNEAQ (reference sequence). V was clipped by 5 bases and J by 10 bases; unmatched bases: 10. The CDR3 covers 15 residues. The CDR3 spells CASSPETGGRSPLHF. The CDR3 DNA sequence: TGTGCCAGCAGCCCAGAAACAGGGGGACGGTCACCCCTCCACTTT.

The CDR3 here is CASGAGQGRYTF. The DNA of the CDR3 is TGTGCTAGTGGTGCAGGACAGGGTCGTTACACCTTC. The chain is built from TRBV12-5 and TRBJ1-2; the match to TRBD1 covers 8 bases. Unmatched junction bases numbered 7, after V lost 5 bases and J lost 11 bases. The CDR3 sequence is 12 residues long. Germline CDR1 and CDR2: LGHNT and FRNRAP.

CDR3 residues: CASRVDGNMNTEAFF. CDR3 sequence (DNA): TGTGCCAGCAGAGTTGACGGAAACATGAACACTGAAGCTTTCTTT. The gene calls are TRBV6-5 and TRBJ1-1; D gene uncertain. Germline assignment: CDR1 MNHEY and CDR2 SVGAGI. V shed 6 bases and J shed 0 bases, with 14 bases lying between them. The CDR3 contains 15 residues.

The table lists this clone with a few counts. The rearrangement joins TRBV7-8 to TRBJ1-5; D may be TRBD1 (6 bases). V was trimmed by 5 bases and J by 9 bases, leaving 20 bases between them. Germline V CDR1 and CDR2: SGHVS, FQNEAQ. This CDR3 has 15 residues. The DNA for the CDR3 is TGTGCCAGCAGCCCCTATGACAGTATGACAGGGCCCCAGCATTTT. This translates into CASSPYDSMTGPQHF.

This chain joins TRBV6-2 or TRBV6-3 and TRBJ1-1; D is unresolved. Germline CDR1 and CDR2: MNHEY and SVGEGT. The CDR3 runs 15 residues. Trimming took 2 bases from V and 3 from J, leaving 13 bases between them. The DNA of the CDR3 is TGTGCCAGCAGTTACGTTGCAGGCGGATACACTGAAGCTTTCTTT. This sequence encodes CASSYVAGGYTEAFF.

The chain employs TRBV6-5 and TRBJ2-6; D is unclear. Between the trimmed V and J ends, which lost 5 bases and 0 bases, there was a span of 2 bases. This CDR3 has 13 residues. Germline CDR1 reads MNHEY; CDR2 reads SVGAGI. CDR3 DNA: TGTGCCAGCAGTCTCTCTGGGGCCAACGTCCTGACTTTC. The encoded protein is CASSLSGANVLTF.